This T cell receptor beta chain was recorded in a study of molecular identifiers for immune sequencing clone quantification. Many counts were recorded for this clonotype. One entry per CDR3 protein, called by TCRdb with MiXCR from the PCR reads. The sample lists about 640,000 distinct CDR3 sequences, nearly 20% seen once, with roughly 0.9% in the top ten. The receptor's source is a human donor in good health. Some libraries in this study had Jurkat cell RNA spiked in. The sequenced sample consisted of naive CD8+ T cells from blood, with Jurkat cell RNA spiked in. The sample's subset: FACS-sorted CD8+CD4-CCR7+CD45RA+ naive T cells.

CDR3 amino acids: CASSPGRGNTGELFF. In DNA form, the CDR3 reads TGCGCCAGCAGCCCGGGGCGGGGAAACACCGGGGAGCTGTTTTTT. The chain joins TRBV5-1 to TRBJ2-2; weak D call: TRBD2 (6 bases). Trimming left V 4 bases short and J 2 bases short, with 12 bases between. This CDR3 has 15 amino acids. CDR1 is SGHRS, CDR2 YFSETQ, per germline. The entire variable domain, with the rest obtained from reference TRBV5-1 and TRBJ2-2, is as follows: KAGVTQTPRYLIKTRGQQVTLSCSPISGHRSVSWYQQTPGQGLQFLFEYFSETQRNKGNFPGRFSGRQFSNSRSEMNVSTLELGDSALYLCASSPGRGNTGELFFGEGSRLTVL.